Presented here are 6 T cell receptor beta chains from one specimen sequenced in a study of identical twins. TCRdb used MiXCR to reprocess the 5' RACE reads, holding one entry per CDR3 protein. The data contain hundreds of thousands of distinct CDR3 sequences, 15% to 20% of them seen just once; the ten biggest clones take up around 12%. This sample was shared with a second study, whose subject was T cells expressing NK-cell markers.

The sample taken for sequencing was PBMCs. The receptors were gathered from a young woman in good health.

This rearrangement joins TRBV6-1 to TRBJ2-2; a possible D gene is TRBD2 (6 bases). V shed 6 bases and J shed 1 base, with 12 bases lying between them. The germline V gene has CDR1 MNHNS and CDR2 SASEGT. The CDR3 spans 15 residues. The CDR3 spells CASRERGMNTGELFF. Here the CDR3 DNA reads TGTGCCAGCAGGGAACGGGGGATGAACACCGGGGAGCTGTTTTTT.

This clonotype was seen a handful of times. The genes are TRBV3-1 and TRBJ2-1; the match to TRBD2 covers 7 bases. Trimming at V came to 4 bases and at J to 9 bases, leaving 12 bases not matched to a gene. Germline V gene sequence: CDR1 LGHDT, CDR2 YNNKEL (reference sequence). The CDR3 consists of 15 residues. CDR3 bases: TGTGCCAGCAGCCGGATGGACTGGGGGGGAGGTGAGCAGTTCTTC. Its protein product is CASSRMDWGGGEQFF.

This chain links TRBV12-3 or TRBV12-4 with TRBJ2-1, with TRBD1 identical over 7 bases. V was pared by 6 bases and J by 2 bases, with 4 bases of the junction left unmatched. This CDR3 region has 14 residues. CDR3 in DNA: TGTGCCAGCAGACAGACAGGGCCCTACAATGAGCAGTTCTTC. Amino acids: CASRQTGPYNEQFF.

The rearrangement uses TRBV7-9 and TRBJ2-7, with TRBD2 as a possible D gene (5 bases). V lost 2 bases, J lost 0 bases, and 11 bases lay in between. CDR1 SEHNR and CDR2 FQNEAQ come from the germline V gene (reference sequence). CDR3 length: 15 amino acids. The CDR3 loop reads CASSLKRVSSYEQYF. CDR3 DNA sequence: TGTGCCAGCAGCTTAAAGAGGGTCAGCTCCTACGAGCAGTACTTC.

This clonotype turned up a few times. V is TRBV5-1 and J is TRBJ2-2, with TRBD1 matching 7 bases. The V segment lost 1 base and the J segment 1 base; nucleotides outside the gene matches: 1. Germline V gives CDR1 SGHRS, CDR2 YFSETQ. This CDR3 contains 15 residues. CDR3 DNA: TGCGCCAGCAGCTTGACAGGGGAGAACACCGGGGAGCTGTTTTTT. Amino acid sequence: CASSLTGENTGELFF.

V usage is TRBV5-1 and J usage is TRBJ2-1; perhaps TRBD1 as D (5 bases). This CDR3 spans 14 amino acids. Trimming stripped 9 bases from V and 9 bases from J, with 22 bases between. Germline CDR1 is SGHRS and CDR2 is YFSETQ. CDR3 sequence: CATGPDLEGGEQFF. Written as DNA, the CDR3 is TGCGCCACAGGGCCTGACTTAGAAGGCGGTGAGCAGTTCTTC.